The 29 T cell receptor beta chains below come from one sample, sequenced in a study of Ad26.COV2.S vaccination and SARS-CoV-2 variants. Stated treatment: over 15 received Ad26.COV2.S at low or high dose, single or two shots; about 5 received placebo; per-sample allocation not given. Samples were taken on day 63 after the first vaccine or placebo injection. Assay: immunoSEQ multiplex PCR; the TCRdb copy retains only in-frame clones and omits some. The sample consists of roughly 700,000 clones, roughly 90% of them appearing once. The material sequenced was peripheral blood, taken in a trial of Ad26.COV2.S vaccine versus placebo. The receptors shown here come from a person aged 18-65 years who received the Ad26.COV2.S COVID-19 vaccine or a placebo.

The rearrangement uses TRBV7-9 and TRBJ1-3; D may be TRBD1 (5 bases). Per germline, CDR1 SEHNR and CDR2 FQNEAQ (reference sequence). The CDR3 has 14 residues. V was pared by 5 bases and J by 4 bases, with 12 bases between. CDR3 DNA sequence: TGTGCCAGCAGCCAGGGACTTGGCGGAAACACCATATATTTT. Its protein is CASSQGLGGNTIYF.

The rearrangement joins TRBV6-5 to TRBJ1-1, with D tentatively TRBD1 (5 bases). This CDR3 comprises 14 residues. Trimming cost V 3 bases and J 11 bases, with 19 bases left between them. Germline loops: CDR1 MNHEY, CDR2 SVGAGI. CDR3 sequence (DNA): TGTGCCAGCAGTTATATCGGGGGGAAAGTGAGGGCTTTCTTT. Translation gives CASSYIGGKVRAFF.

V and J are TRBV11-3 and TRBJ2-7; perhaps TRBD1 as D (5 bases). This CDR3 comprises 18 residues. Germline V gene sequence: CDR1 SGHNT, CDR2 YENEEA. The ends were cut back, 1 base at V and 3 bases at J, with 22 bases in the middle. The CDR3 sequence is CASSLVGATPSPIYEQYF. DNA for the CDR3: TGTGCCAGCAGCTTAGTAGGGGCCACACCAAGTCCAATCTACGAGCAGTACTTC.

This clone has only a few counts. In DNA, the CDR3 is TGCGCCAGCAGCCAAGATCGACTAGCGGGGACGCATACGCAGTATTTT. Translation: CASSQDRLAGTHTQYF. This chain connects TRBV4-3 to TRBJ2-3; 11 bases map to TRBD2. V gave up 0 bases and J gave up 7 bases; unmatched junction bases: 6. The CDR3 runs 16 residues. Looked up from germline, CDR1 is LGHNA and CDR2 is YSLEER.

This rearrangement joins TRBV11-2 to TRBJ2-7; perhaps TRBD2 as D (5 bases). Germline V gene data show CDR1 as SGHAT and CDR2 as FQNNGV. CDR3 length: 17 amino acids. Trimming took off 2 bases at V and 0 bases at J, with 17 bases between the two ends. Here the CDR3 reads CASSLPVGSGNSYEQYF. The CDR3 nucleotides read TGTGCCAGCAGCTTACCCGTTGGGTCGGGGAACTCCTACGAGCAGTACTTC.

V is TRBV7-9 and J is TRBJ1-3; 7 nucleotides line up with TRBD1. The CDR3 extends over 13 amino acids. Trimming at V came to 6 bases and at J to 5 bases, leaving 4 bases not matched to a gene. Germline V gives CDR1 SEHNR, CDR2 FQNEAQ (reference sequence). CDR3 DNA sequence: TGTGCCAGCAGGAGGGACAGTAGAAACACCATATATTTT. Its protein product is CASRRDSRNTIYF.

The V call is TRBV19, the J call TRBJ1-1; D might be TRBD1 (5 bases). Per germline, CDR1 LNHDA and CDR2 SQIVND (reference sequence). V gave up 8 bases and J gave up 2 bases, with 18 bases separating them. CDR3 size: 15 residues. The CDR3 coding sequence is TGTGCCAGTTATCCTTCGACAGACCCCAACACTGAAGCTTTCTTT. Its translation: CASYPSTDPNTEAFF. The whole variable domain, remainder taken from reference TRBV19 and TRBJ1-1, is DGGITQSPKYLFRKEGQNVTLSCEQNLNHDAMYWYRQDPGQGLRLIYYSQIVNDFQKGDIAEGYSVSREKKESFPLTVTSAQKNPTAFYLCASYPSTDPNTEAFFGQGTRLTVV.

CDR3 in amino acids: CASSLALGGGYTF. DNA of the CDR3: TGTGCCAGCAGCTTGGCCCTGGGAGGAGGCTACACCTTC. The chain is built from TRBV5-4 and TRBJ1-2; D unresolved. The germline CDR1 and CDR2 sequences are SGHNT and YYREEE (reference sequence). The CDR3 has 13 amino acids. The V and J ends lost 0 bases and 8 bases respectively, with 11 bases between them.

V is TRBV11-2 and J is TRBJ2-6, with D tentatively TRBD1 (5 bases). The CDR3 has 15 residues. Germline values: CDR1 SGHAT, CDR2 FQNNGV. The ends were cut back, 2 bases at V and 4 bases at J, with 9 bases in the middle. In nucleotides, the CDR3 is TGTGCCAGCAGCTTATTGGGGCTCGGGGCCAACGTCCTGACTTTC. It is translated as CASSLLGLGANVLTF.

The rearrangement links TRBV7-2 to TRBJ2-1; possible D gene TRBD1, 6 bases. This CDR3 spans 12 amino acids. Germline CDR1 reads SGHTA; CDR2 reads FQGNSA. V lost 2 bases and J lost 10, with 9 bases in between. The CDR3 here is CASSLPGDEQFF. CDR3 DNA sequence: TGTGCCAGCAGCTTACCAGGGGACGAGCAGTTCTTC.

The chain is built from TRBV5-1 and TRBJ1-5, with D maybe TRBD1 (5 bases). Germline lookup yields CDR1 SGHRS and CDR2 YFSETQ. The length of the CDR3 is 14 residues. V lost 4 bases and J 7 bases, leaving 15 bases between the germline ends. CDR3 DNA: TGCGCCAGCAGCCAGGGAGAACCGGAGCAGCCCCAGCATTTT. This codes for CASSQGEPEQPQHF.

The gene calls are TRBV3-1 (or the pseudogene TRBV3-2) and TRBJ1-4, with a possible D match to TRBD1 (5 bases). The CDR3 extends over 15 amino acids. V lost 1 base, J lost 8 bases, and 14 bases lay in between. Germline V gives CDR1 LGHDT, CDR2 YNNKEL (reference sequence). The CDR3 loop is CASSQAGGEAEKLFF. As DNA, the CDR3 is TGTGCCAGCAGCCAAGCTGGGGGAGAGGCAGAAAAACTGTTTTTT.

The gene calls are TRBV19 and TRBJ1-5; D is unclear. Germline-derived CDR1 and CDR2 are LNHDA and SQIVND (reference sequence). This CDR3 is 13 amino acids long. V was clipped by 4 bases and J by 9 bases, with 13 bases between them. CDR3 sequence: CASSNGRLGPQHF. The CDR3 nucleotides are TGTGCCAGTAGTAACGGGAGGCTTGGGCCCCAGCATTTT.

This rearrangement joins TRBV7-8 to TRBJ2-1, with D possibly being TRBD1 (8 bases). This CDR3 spans 15 amino acids. V lost 3 bases and J 8 bases, leaving 17 bases between the germline ends. Germline loops: CDR1 SGHVS, CDR2 FQNEAQ. CDR3 DNA: TGTGCCAGCAGCTTTACCCGACAGGGGAGGGATGAGCAGTTCTTC. Translated, it gives CASSFTRQGRDEQFF.

The J gene is TRBJ1-3, the V gene TRBV12-5; no clear D. CDR1 LGHNT and CDR2 FRNRAP come from the germline V gene. The CDR3 has 18 amino acids. V lost 0 bases and J lost 0, with 15 bases in between. The CDR3 sequence: CASGLVPGTVISGNTIYF. As DNA, the CDR3 is TGTGCTAGTGGTTTGGTACCGGGAACGGTAATCTCTGGAAACACCATATATTTT.

The chain carries TRBV5-6 and TRBJ2-2, with 10 nucleotides matching TRBD1. The CDR3 extends over 16 amino acids. Germline CDR1 reads SGHDT; CDR2 reads YYEEEE. V trimming: 1 base; J trimming: 3 bases; junction bases outside the gene matches: 3. The CDR3 here is CASSLSGTGDTGELFF. CDR3 sequence (DNA): TGTGCCAGCAGCTTGTCCGGGACAGGGGACACCGGGGAGCTGTTTTTT.

The chain combines TRBV4-1 with TRBJ2-6; D unclear. The germline V gene encodes CDR1 MGHRA and CDR2 YSYEKL. This CDR3 has 17 residues. Between the trimmed V and J ends, which lost 1 base and 0 bases, there was a span of 10 bases. CDR3 region: CASSQGPQTSGANVLTF. As DNA, the CDR3 is TGCGCCAGCAGCCAAGGGCCACAGACCTCTGGGGCCAACGTCCTGACTTTC.

The chain uses TRBV19 and TRBJ2-3; 9 bases align to TRBD1. There are 14 residues in the CDR3. Trimming at V came to 4 bases and at J to 2 bases, leaving 1 base not matched to a gene. Germline V lookup: CDR1 LNHDA, CDR2 SQIVND (reference sequence). The CDR3 loop is CASSRTGATDTQYF. The CDR3 DNA follows: TGTGCCAGTAGTAGGACAGGGGCCACAGATACGCAGTATTTT.

The gene calls are TRBV5-4 and TRBJ2-2, with D uncertain. V was trimmed by 1 base and J by 3 bases, leaving 10 bases between them. The length of the CDR3 is 15 residues. Looked up from germline, CDR1 is SGHNT and CDR2 is YYREEE (reference sequence). The CDR3: CASSLPQDDTGELFF. CDR3 coding DNA: TGTGCCAGCAGCTTGCCCCAGGACGACACCGGGGAGCTGTTTTTT.

The genes are TRBV29-1 and TRBJ2-1; TRBD1 matches 8 bases. The CDR3 has 17 amino acids. In germline, CDR1 is SQVTM, CDR2 ANQGSEA. V was pared by 6 bases and J by 6 bases, with 19 bases of the junction left unmatched. In DNA form, the CDR3 reads TGCAGCGTAACAGACAGGGGAGGTGACCCATCCGTCAATGAGCAGTTCTTC. It yields the protein CSVTDRGGDPSVNEQFF.

This sequence joins TRBV14 and TRBJ1-1; weak D call: TRBD1 (5 bases). Per the germline V gene, CDR1 is SGHDN and CDR2 is FVKESK. V was pared by 4 bases and J by 4 bases, with 13 bases between. The CDR3 has 14 residues. The CDR3 spells CASSPKLGPTEAFF. The CDR3 DNA reads TGTGCCAGCAGCCCTAAGCTGGGGCCCACTGAAGCTTTCTTT.

This rearrangement joins TRBV24-1 to TRBJ1-6, with 11 bases matching TRBD1. The trim removed 4 bases at V and 8 bases at J, leaving 15 bases unmatched. The germline gives CDR1 KGHDR, CDR2 SFDVKD. The CDR3 loop spans 19 amino acids. CDR3 in DNA: TGTGCCACCAGTGAAGGTGGACAGGGGGCCCCTATATATCATTCACCCCTCCACTTT. Encoded protein: CATSEGGQGAPIYHSPLHF.

The chain uses TRBV15 and TRBJ2-7; 11 bases match TRBD2. This CDR3 has 15 amino acids. The V gene's germline CDR1 is LNHNV and CDR2 YYDKDF (reference sequence). The V gene end was trimmed by 1 base and the J gene end by 5 bases; junction bases not matched to a gene: 4. The CDR3 here is CATSRGLAGLDEQYF. Here the CDR3 DNA reads TGTGCCACCAGCAGAGGACTAGCGGGATTAGACGAGCAGTACTTC.

J is TRBJ2-7 and V is TRBV20-1; D may be TRBD2 (6 bases). CDR3 length: 12 amino acids. The ends were cut back, 3 bases at V and 6 bases at J, with 12 bases in the middle. CDR1 is DFQATT and CDR2 is SNEGSKA in the germline V gene (reference sequence). The DNA of the CDR3 is TGCAGTGCTAGTGTGCTAGCGAGCGAGCAGTACTTC. Residues: CSASVLASEQYF.

Here the CDR3 reads CASSLYPPGQGGYNEQFF. The CDR3, as DNA: TGTGCCAGCAGTTTATACCCCCCGGGACAGGGGGGCTACAATGAGCAGTTCTTC. J is TRBJ2-1 and V is TRBV27; 11 bases are shared with TRBD1. Germline values: CDR1 MNHEY, CDR2 SMNVEV (reference sequence). Trimming at V came to 1 base and at J to 3 bases, leaving 8 bases not matched to a gene. This CDR3 contains 18 residues.

This clone was found a few times. The genes are TRBV5-4 and TRBJ1-1; D remains ambiguous. Trimming left V 4 bases short and J 1 base short, with 11 bases between. The CDR3 consists of 14 residues. Germline values: CDR1 SGHNT, CDR2 YYREEE (reference sequence). DNA for the CDR3: TGTGCCAGCAGCCCAAGGAGGGAGAACACTGAAGCTTTCTTT. Translating gives CASSPRRENTEAFF.

This clone was seen just once. The chain employs TRBV5-8 and TRBJ2-1; 7 nucleotides align to TRBD2. The CDR3 runs to 16 residues. The germline CDR1 and CDR2 sequences are SGHTS and YDEGEE. V dropped 0 bases and J dropped 0; count of bases not matched to a gene: 3. The CDR3 region is CASSLGGRASYNEQFF. CDR3 nucleotide sequence: TGTGCCAGCAGCTTGGGGGGGAGGGCCTCCTACAATGAGCAGTTCTTC.

This clone occurred once. The V gene is TRBV6-6, the J gene TRBJ1-1; possibly TRBD1 for D (5 bases). Trimming took 2 bases from V and 1 from J, leaving 8 bases between them. The CDR3 runs to 14 residues. The germline CDR1 and CDR2 sequences are MNHNY and SVGAGI (reference sequence). CDR3 bases: TGTGCCAGCAGTTACGGGGACCGGAACACTGAAGCTTTCTTT. Amino acids: CASSYGDRNTEAFF.

The chain couples TRBV7-3 to TRBJ2-1, with a possible D match to TRBD2 (6 bases). V was trimmed by 5 bases and J by 8 bases, leaving 13 bases between them. Germline V lookup: CDR1 SGHTA, CDR2 FQGTGA. The CDR3 has 13 residues. In nucleotides, the CDR3 is TGTGCCAGCAGCCAACGGGAGACGCATGAGCAGTTCTTC. Translation: CASSQRETHEQFF. The complete variable domain, with remaining parts taken from reference TRBV7-3 and TRBJ2-1, reads GAGVSQTPSNKVTEKGKYVELRCDPISGHTALYWYRQSLGQGPEFLIYFQGTGAADDSGLPNDRFFAVRPEGSVSTLKIQRTERGDSAVYLCASSQRETHEQFFGPGTRLTVL.